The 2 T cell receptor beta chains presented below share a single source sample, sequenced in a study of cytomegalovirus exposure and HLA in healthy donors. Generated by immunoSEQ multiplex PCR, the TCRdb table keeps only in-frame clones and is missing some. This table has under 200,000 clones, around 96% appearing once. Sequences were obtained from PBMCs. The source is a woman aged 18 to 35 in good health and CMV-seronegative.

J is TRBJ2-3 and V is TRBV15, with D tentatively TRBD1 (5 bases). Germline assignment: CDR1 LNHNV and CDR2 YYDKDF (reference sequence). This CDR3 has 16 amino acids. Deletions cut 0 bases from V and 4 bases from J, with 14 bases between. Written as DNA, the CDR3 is TGTGCCACCAGCAGAGATCAGGGCTATTTGGCAGATACGCAGTATTTT. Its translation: CATSRDQGYLADTQYF.

CDR3 sequence reads: CASSLRQGTINYGYTF. In nucleotides, the CDR3 is TGTGCCAGCAGCCTACGACAGGGAACCATTAACTATGGCTACACCTTC. This chain links TRBV11-2 with TRBJ1-2, with 7 bases aligning to TRBD1. CDR3 length: 16 residues. Trimming took 5 bases from V and 1 from J; bases not matched to a gene: 10. The germline V gene has CDR1 SGHAT and CDR2 FQNNGV.